What follows are 29 T cell receptor beta chains derived from one specimen sequenced in a study of OX40 agonist ivuxolimab in advanced cancers. The table came from immunoSEQ multiplex PCR; TCRdb's copy has only in-frame clones and leaves some out. This sample has some 83,000 clones, with over 90% found just once. This specimen was CD4+ or CD8+ T cells sorted from blood, taken in a trial of the OX40 agonist ivuxolimab. The source is an adult with an advanced solid tumor such as melanoma, head and neck, liver or kidney cancer.

CDR3 coding DNA: TGTGCCAGCAGTTATCGGGGAGCTAACTATGGCTACACCTTC. It yields the protein CASSYRGANYGYTF. The chain combines TRBV27 with TRBJ1-2, with D uncertain. The ends were cut back, 4 bases at V and 0 bases at J, with 9 bases in the middle. The CDR3 spans 14 residues. Germline CDR1 reads MNHEY; CDR2 reads SMNVEV (reference sequence).

V usage is TRBV28 and J usage is TRBJ2-7; D may be TRBD1 or TRBD2 (5 bases each). CDR3 length: 13 amino acids. Trimming shortened V by 5 bases and J by 7 bases, and 15 bases separated the two germline ends. Germline assignment: CDR1 MDHEN and CDR2 SYDVKM. CDR3 residues: CASSPMPGTEQYF. The CDR3 DNA reads TGTGCCAGCAGTCCCATGCCCGGGACGGAGCAGTACTTC.

This sequence joins TRBV7-9 and TRBJ2-7; no clear D. CDR3 length equals 14 residues. CDR1 SEHNR and CDR2 FQNEAQ come from the germline V gene (reference sequence). V was clipped by 3 bases and J by 1 base, with 10 bases between them. In nucleotides, the CDR3 is TGTGCCAGCAGCTTCCGCTCGGGTTCCTACGAGCAGTACTTC. This translates into CASSFRSGSYEQYF.

The chain has TRBV28 and TRBJ2-7, with 12 bases matching TRBD1. This CDR3 region has 16 residues. Trimming at V came to 4 bases and at J to 4 bases, leaving 8 bases not matched to a gene. CDR1 is MDHEN, CDR2 SYDVKM, per germline. CDR3 protein: CASSYPGQGASYEQYF. The CDR3 DNA sequence: TGTGCCAGCAGTTACCCGGGACAGGGGGCCTCATACGAGCAGTACTTC.

This sequence joins TRBV5-5 and TRBJ1-4; D might be TRBD1 (5 bases). Germline CDR1 reads SGHKS; CDR2 reads YYEKEE (reference sequence). The CDR3 runs to 15 residues. V lost 1 base to trimming and J lost 0 bases, with 7 bases between them. CDR3 in DNA: TGTGCCAGCAGCTTGTCGGACACAACTAATGAAAAACTGTTTTTT. As protein: CASSLSDTTNEKLFF.

V usage is TRBV5-1 and J usage is TRBJ1-3; TRBD1 agrees at 8 bases. After removal of 2 bases from V and 2 bases from J, the junction contained 0 bases not matched to a gene. The germline V gene encodes CDR1 SGHRS and CDR2 YFSETQ. The CDR3 extends over 14 amino acids. CDR3 DNA: TGCGCCAGCAGCTTACAGGGGGCTGGAAACACCATATATTTT. This encodes CASSLQGAGNTIYF.

The chain's CDR3 is CASSYGGLYNEQFF. DNA for the CDR3: TGTGCCAGCAGCTATGGGGGCTTGTACAATGAGCAGTTCTTC. This chain connects TRBV11-3 to TRBJ2-1; a possible D gene is TRBD1 (6 bases). The CDR3 is made up of 14 amino acids. Germline assignment: CDR1 SGHNT and CDR2 YENEEA. Trimming took 4 bases from V and 4 from J, leaving 11 bases between them. The whole variable domain, filled in from reference TRBV11-3 and TRBJ2-1, reads EAGVVQSPRYKIIEKKQPVAFWCNPISGHNTLYWYLQNLGQGPELLIRYENEEAVDDSQLPKDRFSAERLKGVDSTLKIQPAELGDSAVYLCASSYGGLYNEQFFGPGTRLTVL.

This clone has a single count. The V and J genes are TRBV13 and TRBJ2-7; 8 bases are shared with TRBD1. Germline CDR1 reads PRHDT; CDR2 reads FYEKMQ (reference sequence). Trimming cost V 4 bases and J 2 bases; bases outside gene matches: 7. The CDR3 extends over 15 amino acids. CDR3 amino acids: CASSYRQGRTYEQYF. As DNA, the CDR3 is TGTGCCAGCAGCTACCGACAGGGGCGCACCTACGAGCAGTACTTC.

The V gene is TRBV4-2, the J gene TRBJ2-7, with TRBD1 identical over 9 bases. Per the germline V gene, CDR1 is LGHNA and CDR2 is YNFKEQ. The CDR3 has 14 residues. The ends lost 6 bases at V and 1 base at J; junction bases unmatched: 4. This CDR3 is CASRTGQGSYEQYF. In nucleotides, the CDR3 is TGTGCCAGCAGGACGGGACAGGGATCCTACGAGCAGTACTTC.

This CDR3 is CAISGDTGTGSYEQYF. CDR3 nucleotide sequence: TGTGCCATCAGTGGTGATACCGGGACAGGCTCCTACGAGCAGTACTTC. The chain uses TRBV10-3 and TRBJ2-7, with 8 bases matching TRBD1. Germline-derived CDR1 and CDR2 are ENHRY and SYGVKD. The CDR3 spans 16 residues. The V gene end was trimmed by 4 bases and the J gene end by 0 bases; junction bases not matched to a gene: 8.

The chain employs TRBV28 and TRBJ1-6; D might be TRBD1 (5 bases). Germline CDR1 MDHEN, CDR2 SYDVKM. V lost 5 bases, J lost 9 bases, and 17 bases lay in between. This CDR3 region has 15 residues. CDR3 region: CASSGGPPVVSPLHF. The CDR3 DNA follows: TGTGCCAGCAGTGGGGGACCGCCCGTAGTTTCACCCCTCCACTTT.

This chain links TRBV6-5 with TRBJ1-2; 10 bases are shared with TRBD1. Germline V gene lookup returns CDR1 MNHEY and CDR2 SVGAGI. The length of the CDR3 is 15 residues. Trimming took 7 bases from V and 5 from J; bases not matched to a gene: 10. DNA of the CDR3: TGTGCCAGCACCTCCCGGGACAGGGGTGGGTATGGCTACACCTTC. Translation: CASTSRDRGGYGYTF.

This clone has just a few counts. The J gene is TRBJ2-1, the V gene TRBV7-8; TRBD2 matches at 11 bases. Germline loops: CDR1 SGHVS, CDR2 FQNEAQ. CDR3 size: 15 residues. The V segment lost 1 base and the J segment 9 bases; nucleotides outside the gene matches: 5. The CDR3 spells CASSLERLAGSEQFF. CDR3 bases: TGTGCCAGCAGCTTAGAGAGACTAGCGGGATCTGAGCAGTTCTTC.

The chain is built from TRBV30 and TRBJ1-1, with D uncertain. Germline loops: CDR1 GTSNPN, CDR2 SVGIG (reference sequence). Trimming pared 0 bases from V and 1 base from J, leaving 3 bases between. The CDR3 length is 12 residues. CDR3 amino acids: CAWSVRNTEAFF. The CDR3 region has the DNA TGTGCCTGGAGTGTGAGGAACACTGAAGCTTTCTTT.

This clone was seen a single time. The CDR3 is CASRLTGAAQPQHF. In nucleotides, the CDR3 is TGTGCCAGCAGACTGACAGGGGCAGCTCAGCCCCAGCATTTT. The gene calls are TRBV27 and TRBJ1-5; 8 bases align to TRBD1. The V gene end was trimmed by 6 bases and the J gene end by 6 bases; junction bases not matched to a gene: 7. CDR3 size: 14 residues. Germline loops: CDR1 MNHEY, CDR2 SMNVEV (reference sequence).

The chain recombines TRBV18 with TRBJ2-5; D gene uncertain. Near its end, the DNA agrees better with TRBJ2-7, so the J call may be wrong. The CDR3 loop spans 12 amino acids. Germline values: CDR1 KGHSH, CDR2 LQKENI. The DNA of the CDR3 is TGTGCCAGCTCACCCCGCTCCTACGAGCAGTACTTC. Encoded protein: CASSPRSYEQYF.

This rearrangement joins TRBV10-3 to TRBJ2-5; D not certain. Germline V CDR1 and CDR2: ENHRY, SYGVKD. V gave up 8 bases and J gave up 5 bases, with 9 bases separating them. This CDR3 has 11 residues. The chain's CDR3 is CAIAMGETQYF. In DNA form, the CDR3 reads TGTGCCATCGCTATGGGGGAGACCCAGTACTTC.

The chain employs TRBV7-6 and TRBJ2-5; 9 nucleotides line up with TRBD2. V trimming: 1 base; J trimming: 9 bases; junction bases outside the gene matches: 15. Germline-derived CDR1 and CDR2 are SGHVS and FNYEAQ. This CDR3 region has 17 residues. CDR3 coding DNA: TGTGCCAGCAGCTTAGGGGCTGGGACTAGCCGCAAGAGGGCCCAGTACTTC. It codes for CASSLGAGTSRKRAQYF.

The rearrangement joins TRBV7-9 to TRBJ2-1, with D perhaps matching TRBD1 (6 bases). The V and J ends lost 1 base and 8 bases respectively, with 12 bases between them. The germline CDR1 and CDR2 sequences are SEHNR and FQNEAQ (reference sequence). This CDR3 region has 14 residues. CDR3 DNA: TGTGCCAGCAGCTTAGAAGTACAGGGTCATGAGCAGTTCTTC. Residues: CASSLEVQGHEQFF.

The CDR3 DNA is TGTGCCAGCAGCGCCGGGGGAAGATCAACTAATGAAAAACTGTTTTTT. Translating it yields CASSAGGRSTNEKLFF. The chain combines TRBV9 with TRBJ1-4; a weak D match, TRBD1 (5 bases). This CDR3 is built from 16 residues. The germline V gene encodes CDR1 SGDLS and CDR2 YYNGEE. The ends were cut back, 3 bases at V and 0 bases at J, with 12 bases in the middle.

This chain connects TRBV25-1 to TRBJ1-4; D is undetermined. This CDR3 has 15 amino acids. Trimming stripped 3 bases from V and 3 bases from J, with 11 bases between. Germline V gene data show CDR1 as MGHDK and CDR2 as SYGVNS. The CDR3 loop reads CASSEGGRSNEKLFF. CDR3 DNA: TGTGCCAGCAGTGAGGGTGGACGGTCTAATGAAAAACTGTTTTTT.

This sequence joins TRBV20-1 and TRBJ2-7; D gene uncertain. Trimming removed 3 bases at V and 7 bases at J, with 10 bases between. The CDR3 contains 11 residues. Looked up from germline, CDR1 is DFQATT and CDR2 is SNEGSKA (reference sequence). In DNA form, the CDR3 reads TGCAGTGCTAGTAGGGTGGGGGAGCAGTACTTC. Translated: CSASRVGEQYF.

This clone has a handful of counts. The rearrangement joins TRBV27 to TRBJ2-3, with 12 bases fitting TRBD2. This CDR3 contains 13 residues. The junction had 3 bases not matched to a gene; V was cut back by 6 bases and J by 8 bases. Germline V CDR1 and CDR2: MNHEY, SMNVEV (reference sequence). The CDR3 nucleotides are TGTGCCAGCAGCGGACTAGCGGGGCGTACGCAGTATTTT. This translates into CASSGLAGRTQYF.

The table lists this clone with a count of one. The chain recombines TRBV7-3 with TRBJ2-2; no definite D call. The germline CDR1 and CDR2 sequences are SGHTA and FQGTGA. V lost 0 bases and J 3 bases, leaving 5 bases between the germline ends. CDR3 length: 14 residues. The CDR3 nucleotides read TGTGCCAGCAGCTTAACTAGGGACACCGGGGAGCTGTTTTTT. This sequence encodes CASSLTRDTGELFF. The variable domain in full, with the rest retrieved from reference TRBV7-3 and TRBJ2-2, is GAGVSQTPSNKVTEKGKYVELRCDPISGHTALYWYRQSLGQGPEFLIYFQGTGAADDSGLPNDRFFAVRPEGSVSTLKIQRTERGDSAVYLCASSLTRDTGELFFGEGSRLTVL.

The chain combines TRBV9 with TRBJ1-2; perhaps TRBD1 as D (5 bases). Germline CDR1 is SGDLS and CDR2 is YYNGEE. Trimming took 3 bases from V and 4 from J, leaving 25 bases between them. There are 18 residues in the CDR3. CDR3 DNA: TGTGCCAGCAGCGCCCTAGGTAGGGGAGGCAGGCCAAGCTATGGCTACACCTTC. Protein product: CASSALGRGGRPSYGYTF.

The V and J genes are TRBV18 and TRBJ1-2; 8 nucleotides line up with TRBD1. CDR3 size: 16 residues. The germline CDR1 and CDR2 sequences are KGHSH and LQKENI. Unmatched junction bases numbered 5, after V lost 2 bases and J lost 0 bases. The CDR3 coding sequence is TGTGCCAGCTCACCAGACAGGGGCCGAGCTAACTATGGCTACACCTTC. It is translated as CASSPDRGRANYGYTF.

The chain joins TRBV6-1 to TRBJ1-2; D is possibly TRBD1 (5 bases). Germline V gives CDR1 MNHNS, CDR2 SASEGT. The CDR3 covers 12 residues. The germline V and J ends were trimmed by 7 bases and 7 bases, with 13 bases remaining between them. CDR3 DNA: TGTGCCAGCACTGCAGGGTTGGGTGGCTACACCTTC. It specifies CASTAGLGGYTF.

CDR3 protein: CASSHQGDYGYTF. CDR3 nucleotides: TGCGCCAGCAGCCACCAGGGGGACTATGGCTACACCTTC. This chain joins TRBV4-1 and TRBJ1-2; 7 nucleotides align to TRBD1. V lost 3 bases, J lost 3 bases, and 1 base stayed unmatched. Germline V gene data show CDR1 as MGHRA and CDR2 as YSYEKL. The CDR3 has 13 residues.

J is TRBJ2-2 and V is TRBV18; D perhaps matches TRBD1 (7 bases). V was cut by 3 bases and J by 7 bases, with 15 bases left in between. Germline V CDR1 and CDR2: KGHSH, LQKENI. This CDR3 has 15 amino acids. The CDR3 nucleotides read TGTGCCAGCTCACCGATCCAGGGGGGTAACGGGGAGCTGTTTTTT. Its translation: CASSPIQGGNGELFF.